These T cell receptor beta chains were read from a single sample in a study of cytomegalovirus exposure and HLA in healthy donors. Here immunoSEQ multiplex PCR was the method, and the copy in TCRdb shows in-frame clones only, minus some. The sample contains under 300,000 clones, 85% to 95% of which appear only once. Sequenced material: PBMCs. Receptors were obtained from a girl aged 2 to 9 in good health and CMV-seronegative. CDR3s include the opening cysteine and the closing phenylalanine or tryptophan. A D gene is named only where the DNA matches it firmly. Expanded clones are given a class, and other clones once, few, many or no size at all.

clone_size j_call d_call v_call cdr3_nt cdr3_aa
- TRBJ2-3 - TRBV27 TGTGCCAGCAGTTTAACAGGCCGGATGGCCTTTAGTACGCAGTATTTT CASSLTGRMAFSTQYF
- TRBJ1-2 TRBD1 TRBV28 TGTGCCAGCAGACCCCCCCCCGGGACAGGGGAAGGTAGCGGCTACACCTTC CASRPPPGTGEGSGYTF
- TRBJ1-2 TRBD1 TRBV19 TGTGCCAGTGCCCCGGACAGGGGGTATGGCTACACCTTC CASAPDRGYGYTF
- TRBJ2-5 TRBD2 TRBV2 TGTGCCAGTTCCAGGACTAGCGGAGCTCCACAGAAGGGGACCCAGTACTTC CASSRTSGAPQKGTQYF
- TRBJ1-6 - TRBV2 TGTGCCAGCAGTGAGCAGGGAAGGGGCTCACCCCTCCACTTT CASSEQGRGSPLHF
- TRBJ2-2 TRBD2 TRBV5-4 TGTGCCAGCAGCTCCGGGACTAGCGGGACCGGGGAGCTGTTTTTT CASSSGTSGTGELFF
- TRBJ1-1 TRBD1 TRBV19 TGTGCCAGTACCCTCGGATTAGGGACAGGGTTCTACACTGAAGCTTTCTTT CASTLGLGTGFYTEAFF
- TRBJ1-4 TRBD1 TRBV18 TGTGCCAGCTCACCCAGACAGGGCGCAACTAATGAAAAACTGTTTTTT CASSPRQGATNEKLFF
once TRBJ1-1 TRBD1 TRBV12-5 TGTGCTAGTGGTTCCGACAGGGTGAACACTGAAGCTTTCTTT CASGSDRVNTEAFF
- TRBJ2-1 - TRBV14 TGTGCCAGCAGCCAATTCCAAACCCCGGGCAATGAGCAGTTCTTC CASSQFQTPGNEQFF
- TRBJ1-1 - TRBV7-2 TGTGCCAGCAGCAACCAGGGCCAGGGCACTGAAGCTTTCTTT CASSNQGQGTEAFF
- TRBJ2-1 - TRBV27 TGTGCCAGCAGTTTATCGGGCCATAGCTCCTACAATGAGCAGTTCTTC CASSLSGHSSYNEQFF
- TRBJ2-5 TRBD1 TRBV5-1 TGCGCCAGCAGCTTGGGGACAGGCATGCGTCGGTCGGAGACCCAGTACTTC CASSLGTGMRRSETQYF
- TRBJ2-1 - TRBV19 TGTGCCACATCACAGGCCTCCTACAATGAGCAGTTCTTC CATSQASYNEQFF
- TRBJ2-1 TRBD2 TRBV5-4 TGTGCCAGCAGCTTTGGAGCGGGAGGGCCGAGGGTTGAGCAGTTCTTC CASSFGAGGPRVEQFF
- TRBJ1-2 - TRBV7-9 TGTGCCAGCAGCTTTGGGGGGAAGGATGAGGATGGCTACACCTTC CASSFGGKDEDGYTF
- TRBJ1-2 - TRBV6-5 TGTGCCAGCAGTTACGGCAGGCTCAATGGCTACACCTTC CASSYGRLNGYTF
- TRBJ2-1 TRBD2 TRBV29-1 TGCAGCGTCCTTAGCGGGGGGGCGGCGAATGAGCAGTTCTTC CSVLSGGAANEQFF
- TRBJ2-1 - TRBV13 TGTGCCAGCAGCTTCAGAGGGTATGAGCAGTTCTTC CASSFRGYEQFF
- TRBJ2-7 - TRBV30 TGTGCCTGGTCGACCGGGACTGCATCCTACGAGCAGTACTTC CAWSTGTASYEQYF
few TRBJ1-1 TRBD1 TRBV2 TGTGCCAACCCCATAGGGACAGGGGGAGCTTTCTTT CANPIGTGGAFF
- TRBJ1-1 TRBD1 TRBV5-1 TGCGCCAGCAGCTCAGGACAGGGAATTTTAATCACTGAAGCTTTCTTT CASSSGQGILITEAFF
- TRBJ2-7 - TRBV29-1 TGCAGCGTTGAAAACCGGGAAGGAACCTACGAGCAGTACTTC CSVENREGTYEQYF
- TRBJ2-7 - TRBV7-7 TGTGCCAGCAGCTTTGGGACAACCTACGAGCAGTACTTC CASSFGTTYEQYF
- TRBJ2-2 - TRBV11-2 TGTGCCAGCAGCTTCTCGGGTCGGGGGTTCCCCGGGGAGCTGTTTTTT CASSFSGRGFPGELFF
- TRBJ2-5 - TRBV29-1 TGCAGCGTTTTTTGGACAAACCAAGAGACCCAGTACTTC CSVFWTNQETQYF
- TRBJ2-7 - TRBV2 TGTGCCAGCAGTTGGGGGGTGAGCTACGAGCAGTACTTC CASSWGVSYEQYF
- TRBJ1-2 TRBD1 TRBV19 TGTGCCAGTACCAGACCGACAGGGGCTCTCTATGGCTACACCTTC CASTRPTGALYGYTF
- TRBJ2-5 - TRBV5-1 TGCGCCAGCAGTGGCGAGGCGGAGACCCAGTACTTC CASSGEAETQYF
- TRBJ1-5 - TRBV30 TGTGCCTGGAGTGCAGGGGTCGAGCAGCCCCAGCATTTT CAWSAGVEQPQHF
- TRBJ2-1 - TRBV9 TGTGCCAGCAGCTCAACGGGGGTAAGAAGGGTTGAGCAGTTCTTC CASSSTGVRRVEQFF
- TRBJ1-1 TRBD1 TRBV28 TGTGCCAGCAGTCATCAGGGGGTCGCCATGAACACTGAAGCTTTCTTT CASSHQGVAMNTEAFF
- TRBJ2-1 TRBD2 TRBV28 TGTGCCAGCAGGAGTCTTGCGGGGGGGTACAATGAGCAGTTCTTC CASRSLAGGYNEQFF
- TRBJ2-3 - TRBV6-4 TGTGCCAGCAGTCCAGGGGGGAGCACAGATACGCAGTATTTT CASSPGGSTDTQYF
- TRBJ1-2 - TRBV29-1 TGCAGCGTTGAACTCGAGGGGGGGTCCTATGGCTACACCTTC CSVELEGGSYGYTF
- TRBJ1-5 TRBD1 TRBV6-4 TGTGCCAGCAGTGAGACAGGGGGTGCTCAGCCCCAGCATTTT CASSETGGAQPQHF
- TRBJ2-5 - TRBV6-6 TGTGCCAGCAGCCAAGTGAGGGAGCAGTACTTC CASSQVREQYF
- TRBJ1-1 TRBD1 TRBV4-2 TGTGCCAGCAGCCAGGGGACAGGGTGGGGTGTGACTGAAGCTTTCTTT CASSQGTGWGVTEAFF
- TRBJ2-3 - TRBV18 TGTGCCAGCTCACCGTCCGCAGATACGCAGTATTTT CASSPSADTQYF
once TRBJ2-1 - TRBV5-5 TGTGCCAGCAGCTTGGCCGCGCTAGTTAATGAGCAGTTCTTC CASSLAALVNEQFF
- TRBJ2-5 - TRBV6-5 TGTGCCAGCGATCCTATTCAAGAGACCCAGTACTTC CASDPIQETQYF
- TRBJ1-5 TRBD1 TRBV28 TGTGCCAGCGGTCGCGGACAGGGAAGGAATCAGCCCCAGCATTTT CASGRGQGRNQPQHF
- TRBJ1-1 TRBD1 TRBV6-1 TGTGCCAGCAGTGTACCTACAGGGGGGTCTGAAGCTTTCTTT CASSVPTGGSEAFF
- TRBJ2-4 TRBD1 TRBV28 TGTGCCAGCAGTTTAGTGACAGGGGGGAAAAACATTCAGTACTTC CASSLVTGGKNIQYF
- TRBJ2-3 - TRBV5-8 TGTGCCAGCAGCTTAGAGGCGGGGAGTGGTGATACGCAGTATTTT CASSLEAGSGDTQYF
- TRBJ2-7 TRBD1 TRBV29-1 TGCAGCGGAGGGACAGCCTCCTACGAGCAGTACTTC CSGGTASYEQYF
- TRBJ2-2 - TRBV6-5 TGTGCCAGCAGGGACGGACTTACCAACACCGGGGAGCTGTTTTTT CASRDGLTNTGELFF
- TRBJ2-2 - TRBV5-8 TGTGCCAGCAGCTTGGAACAGTCGAACACCGGGGAGCTGTTTTTT CASSLEQSNTGELFF
once TRBJ2-7 - TRBV10-3 TGTGCCATCACCTTACGGGAAGGGGGTGAGCAGTACTTC CAITLREGGEQYF
- TRBJ2-1 TRBD2 TRBV6-1 TGTGCCAGCAGTGAAGCAGCGGGGGAGCAGTTCTTC CASSEAAGEQFF
- TRBJ1-5 TRBD1 TRBV5-5 TGTGCCAGCAGCGCAAACAGGGGGGTTGGTCAGCCCCAGCATTTT CASSANRGVGQPQHF
- TRBJ1-1 - TRBV19 TGTGCCAGTAGTATCGCGGCCACTGAAGCTTTCTTT CASSIAATEAFF
- TRBJ2-3 TRBD2 TRBV18 TGTGCCAGCTCACCTCTGGGGCCGGGGGGGCCAAGCACAGATACGCAGTATTTT CASSPLGPGGPSTDTQYF
- TRBJ2-2 - TRBV15 TGTGCCACCAGCAGGGCCGTGGGGCGGTCCACCGGGGAGCTGTTTTTT CATSRAVGRSTGELFF
- TRBJ1-2 TRBD1 TRBV19 TGTGCCAGTAGTATGGGACAGGGACTCCATGGCTACACCTTC CASSMGQGLHGYTF
once TRBJ1-1 TRBD1 TRBV5-1 TGCGCCAGCAGCCTAATGACAGGGATGGACACTGAAGCTTTCTTT CASSLMTGMDTEAFF
- TRBJ2-5 - TRBV15 TGTGCCACCAGCAGAGATGCGGCGTACCAAGAGACCCAGTACTTC CATSRDAAYQETQYF